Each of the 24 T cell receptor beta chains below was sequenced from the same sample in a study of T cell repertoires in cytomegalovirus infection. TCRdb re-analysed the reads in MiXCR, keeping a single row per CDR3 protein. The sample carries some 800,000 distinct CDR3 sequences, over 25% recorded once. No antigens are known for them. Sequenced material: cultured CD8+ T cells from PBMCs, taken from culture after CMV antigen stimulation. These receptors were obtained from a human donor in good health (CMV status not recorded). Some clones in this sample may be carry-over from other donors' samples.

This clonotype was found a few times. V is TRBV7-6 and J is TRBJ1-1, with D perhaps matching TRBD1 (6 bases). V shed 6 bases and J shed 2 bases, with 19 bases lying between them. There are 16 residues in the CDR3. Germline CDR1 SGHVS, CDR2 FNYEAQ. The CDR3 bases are TGTGCCAGCAGTTTGGGGGGTGGGGGCACAAACACTGAAGCTTTCTTT. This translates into CASSLGGGGTNTEAFF.

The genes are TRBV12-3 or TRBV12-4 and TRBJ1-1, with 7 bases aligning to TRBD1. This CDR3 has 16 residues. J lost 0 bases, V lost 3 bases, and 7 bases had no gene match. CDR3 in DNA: TGTGCCAGCAGTTTCTCGACAGGGCGGCTGAACACTGAAGCTTTCTTT. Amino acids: CASSFSTGRLNTEAFF.

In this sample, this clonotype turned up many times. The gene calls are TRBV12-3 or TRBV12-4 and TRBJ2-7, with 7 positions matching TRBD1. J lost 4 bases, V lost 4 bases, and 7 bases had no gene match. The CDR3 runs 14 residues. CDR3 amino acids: CASSSPGQLYEQYF. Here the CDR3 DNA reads TGTGCCAGCAGTTCCCCGGGACAGCTGTACGAGCAGTACTTC.

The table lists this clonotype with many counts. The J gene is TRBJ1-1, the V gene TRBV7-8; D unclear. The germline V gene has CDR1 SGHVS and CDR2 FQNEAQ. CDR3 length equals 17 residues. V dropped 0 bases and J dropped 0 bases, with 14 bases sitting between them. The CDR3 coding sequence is TGTGCCAGCAGCTTAGCTCCCCACCAGGATATGAACACTGAAGCTTTCTTT. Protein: CASSLAPHQDMNTEAFF.

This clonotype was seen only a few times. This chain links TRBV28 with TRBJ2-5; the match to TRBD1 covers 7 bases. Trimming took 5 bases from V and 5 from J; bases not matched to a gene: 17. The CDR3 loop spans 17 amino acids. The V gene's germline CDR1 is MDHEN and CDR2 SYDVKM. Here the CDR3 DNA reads TGTGCCAGCAGTCATACAGGGGCAGTCGAGGGCGGCGAGACCCAGTACTTC. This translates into CASSHTGAVEGGETQYF.

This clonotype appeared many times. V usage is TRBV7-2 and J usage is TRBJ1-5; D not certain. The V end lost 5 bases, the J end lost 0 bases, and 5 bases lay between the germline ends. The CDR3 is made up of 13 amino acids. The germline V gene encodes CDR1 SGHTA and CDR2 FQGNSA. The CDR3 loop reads CASSVSSNQPQHF. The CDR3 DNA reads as TGTGCCAGCAGCGTGAGTAGCAATCAGCCCCAGCATTTT.

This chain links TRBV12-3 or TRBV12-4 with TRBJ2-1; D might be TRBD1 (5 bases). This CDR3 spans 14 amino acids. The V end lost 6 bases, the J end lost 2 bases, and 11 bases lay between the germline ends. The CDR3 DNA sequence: TGTGCCAGCAGCCCGACAGTTACCTACAATGAGCAGTTCTTC. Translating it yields CASSPTVTYNEQFF.

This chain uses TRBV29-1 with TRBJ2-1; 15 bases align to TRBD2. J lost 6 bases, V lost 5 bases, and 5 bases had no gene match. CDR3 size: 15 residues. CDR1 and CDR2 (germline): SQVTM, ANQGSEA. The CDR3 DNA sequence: TGCAGCGTTCGGACTAGCGGGGGGGCGTCCAATGAGCAGTTCTTC. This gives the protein CSVRTSGGASNEQFF.

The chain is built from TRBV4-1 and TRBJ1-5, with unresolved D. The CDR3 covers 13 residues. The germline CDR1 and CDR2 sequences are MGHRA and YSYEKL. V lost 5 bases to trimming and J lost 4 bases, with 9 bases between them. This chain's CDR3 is CASSWRENQPQHF. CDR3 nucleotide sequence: TGCGCCAGCAGCTGGAGGGAAAATCAGCCCCAGCATTTT.

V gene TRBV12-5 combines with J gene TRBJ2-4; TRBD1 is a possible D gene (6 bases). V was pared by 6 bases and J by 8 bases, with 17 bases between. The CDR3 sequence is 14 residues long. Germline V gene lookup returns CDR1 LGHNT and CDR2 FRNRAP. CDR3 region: CASGNNRAMDIQYF. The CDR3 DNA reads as TGTGCTAGTGGAAACAACAGGGCAATGGACATTCAGTACTTC.

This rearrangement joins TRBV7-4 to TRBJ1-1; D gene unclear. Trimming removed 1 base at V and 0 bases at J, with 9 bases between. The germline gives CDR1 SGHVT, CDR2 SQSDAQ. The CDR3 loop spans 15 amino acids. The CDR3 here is CASSLVSSMNTEAFF. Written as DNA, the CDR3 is TGTGCCAGCAGCTTAGTGAGTAGCATGAACACTGAAGCTTTCTTT.

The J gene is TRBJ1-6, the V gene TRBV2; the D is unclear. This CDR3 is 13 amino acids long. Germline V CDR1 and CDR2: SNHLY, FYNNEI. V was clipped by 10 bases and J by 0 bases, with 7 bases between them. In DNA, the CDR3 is TGTGCCACCCGGGACTCCTATAATTCACCCCTCCACTTT. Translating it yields CATRDSYNSPLHF.

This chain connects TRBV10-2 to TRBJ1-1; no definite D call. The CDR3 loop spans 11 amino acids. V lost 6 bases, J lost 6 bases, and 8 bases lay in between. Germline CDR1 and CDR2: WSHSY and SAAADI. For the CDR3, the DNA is TGCGCCAGCAGGGGAGGGTCTGAAGCTTTCTTT. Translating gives CASRGGSEAFF.

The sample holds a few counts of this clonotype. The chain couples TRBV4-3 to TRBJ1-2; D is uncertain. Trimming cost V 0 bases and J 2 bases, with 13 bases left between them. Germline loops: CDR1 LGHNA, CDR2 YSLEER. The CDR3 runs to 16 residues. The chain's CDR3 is CASSQESAPANYGYTF. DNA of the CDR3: TGCGCCAGCAGCCAAGAGTCGGCACCCGCCAACTATGGCTACACCTTC.

The CDR3 bases are TGTGCCAGTACCACCCAGAGGACTAATGAAAAACTGTTTTTT. Its translation: CASTTQRTNEKLFF. This chain joins TRBV19 and TRBJ1-4; D is uncertain. The CDR3 length is 14 residues. The germline V gene encodes CDR1 LNHDA and CDR2 SQIVND (reference sequence). Between the trimmed V and J ends, which lost 7 bases and 2 bases, there was a span of 11 bases. The full variable domain, with the rest looked up from reference TRBV19 and TRBJ1-4, is DGGITQSPKYLFRKEGQNVTLSCEQNLNHDAMYWYRQDPGQGLRLIYYSQIVNDFQKGDIAEGYSVSREKKESFPLTVTSAQKNPTAFYLCASTTQRTNEKLFFGSGTQLSVL.

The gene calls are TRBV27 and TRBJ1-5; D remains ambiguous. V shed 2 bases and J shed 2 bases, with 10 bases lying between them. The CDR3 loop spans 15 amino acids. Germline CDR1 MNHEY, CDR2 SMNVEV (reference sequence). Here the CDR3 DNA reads TGTGCCAGCAGTTTAATTTCGGATGGCAATCAGCCCCAGCATTTT. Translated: CASSLISDGNQPQHF.

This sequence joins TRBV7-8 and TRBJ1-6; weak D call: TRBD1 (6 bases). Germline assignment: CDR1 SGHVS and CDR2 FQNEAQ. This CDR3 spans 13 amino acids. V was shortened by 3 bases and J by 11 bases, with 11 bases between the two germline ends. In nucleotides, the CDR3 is TGTGCCAGCAGCTTCGGACAGACAACACCCCTCCACTTT. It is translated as CASSFGQTTPLHF.

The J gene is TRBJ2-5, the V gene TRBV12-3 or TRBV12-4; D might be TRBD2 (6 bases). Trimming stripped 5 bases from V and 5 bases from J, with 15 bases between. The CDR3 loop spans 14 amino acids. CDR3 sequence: CASSPPLRGETQYF. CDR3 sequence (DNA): TGTGCCAGCAGTCCACCCCTCCGGGGGGAGACCCAGTACTTC.

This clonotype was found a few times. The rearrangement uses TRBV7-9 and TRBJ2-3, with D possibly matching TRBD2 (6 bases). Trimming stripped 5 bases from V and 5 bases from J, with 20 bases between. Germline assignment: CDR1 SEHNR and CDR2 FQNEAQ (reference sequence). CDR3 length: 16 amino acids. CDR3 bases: TGTGCCAGCAGCCCTTATGGGAGGACGGGCAAAGATACGCAGTATTTT. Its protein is CASSPYGRTGKDTQYF. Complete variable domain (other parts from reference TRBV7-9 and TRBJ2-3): DTGVSQNPRHKITKRGQNVTFRCDPISEHNRLYWYRQTLGQGPEFLTYFQNEAQLEKSRLLSDRFSAERPKGSFSTLEIQRTEQGDSAMYLCASSPYGRTGKDTQYFGPGTRLTVL.

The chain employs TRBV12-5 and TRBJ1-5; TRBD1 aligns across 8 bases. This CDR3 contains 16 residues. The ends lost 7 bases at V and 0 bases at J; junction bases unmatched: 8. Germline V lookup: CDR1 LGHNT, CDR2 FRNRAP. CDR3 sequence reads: CASAPGGNYSNQPQHF. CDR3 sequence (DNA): TGTGCTAGTGCCCCAGGGGGCAATTATAGCAATCAGCCCCAGCATTTT. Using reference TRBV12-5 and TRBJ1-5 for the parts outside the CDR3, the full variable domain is DARVTQTPRHKVTEMGQEVTMRCQPILGHNTVFWYRQTMMQGLELLAYFRNRAPLDDSGMPKDRFSAEMPDATLATLKIQPSEPRDSAVYFCASAPGGNYSNQPQHFGDGTRLSIL.

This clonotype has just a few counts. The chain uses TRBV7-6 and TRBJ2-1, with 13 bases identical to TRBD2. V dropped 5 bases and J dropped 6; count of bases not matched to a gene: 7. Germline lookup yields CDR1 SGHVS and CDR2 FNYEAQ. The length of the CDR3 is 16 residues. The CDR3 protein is CASSVELAGGLNEQFF. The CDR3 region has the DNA TGTGCCAGCAGCGTCGAACTAGCGGGGGGGCTCAATGAGCAGTTCTTC.

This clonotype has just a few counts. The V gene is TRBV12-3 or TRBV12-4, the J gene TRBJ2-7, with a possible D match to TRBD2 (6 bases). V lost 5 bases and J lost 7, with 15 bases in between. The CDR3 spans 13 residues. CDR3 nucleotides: TGTGCCAGCAGTCCCCTCCTAGCGCGTGAGCAGTACTTC. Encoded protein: CASSPLLAREQYF.

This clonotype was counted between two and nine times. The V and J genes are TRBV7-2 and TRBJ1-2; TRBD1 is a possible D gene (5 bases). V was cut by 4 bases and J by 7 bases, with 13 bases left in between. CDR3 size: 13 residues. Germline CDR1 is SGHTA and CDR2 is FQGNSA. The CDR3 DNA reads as TGTGCCAGCAGCTCTTTAGGGGCGGGTGGCTACACCTTC. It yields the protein CASSSLGAGGYTF.

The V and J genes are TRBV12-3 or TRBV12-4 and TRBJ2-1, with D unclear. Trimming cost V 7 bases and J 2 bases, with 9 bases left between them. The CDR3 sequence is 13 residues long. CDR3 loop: CASTTVTYNEQFF. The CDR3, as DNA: TGTGCCAGCACGACGGTTACCTACAATGAGCAGTTCTTC.